This TCR beta chain was identified during a study of T cell clonality in common variable immunodeficiency. This clone was counted at least ten times. This table comes from immunoSEQ multiplex PCR, and its TCRdb copy is limited to in-frame clones, with some not included. The sample holds about 74,000 clones, and no clone turns up only once. The specimen sequenced was peripheral blood mononuclear cells. This receptor was obtained from a person aged 18 to 75 in good health.

The part of the CDR3 DNA that was read is TGTGCCAGCAGTAAGCGGGGAATATACAATGAG. Translating it yields CASSKRGIYNE. The entire CDR3 sequence reads CASSKRGIYNEQFF. V usage is TRBV27 and J usage is TRBJ2-1, with TRBD2 matching 7 bases. The read halts 3 residues ahead of the CDR3 end, with the missing end drawn from the germline J gene. Trimming took 5 bases from V and 4 from J; bases not matched to a gene: 5. This CDR3 is 14 amino acids long. Germline V CDR1 and CDR2: MNHEY, SMNVEV (reference sequence).